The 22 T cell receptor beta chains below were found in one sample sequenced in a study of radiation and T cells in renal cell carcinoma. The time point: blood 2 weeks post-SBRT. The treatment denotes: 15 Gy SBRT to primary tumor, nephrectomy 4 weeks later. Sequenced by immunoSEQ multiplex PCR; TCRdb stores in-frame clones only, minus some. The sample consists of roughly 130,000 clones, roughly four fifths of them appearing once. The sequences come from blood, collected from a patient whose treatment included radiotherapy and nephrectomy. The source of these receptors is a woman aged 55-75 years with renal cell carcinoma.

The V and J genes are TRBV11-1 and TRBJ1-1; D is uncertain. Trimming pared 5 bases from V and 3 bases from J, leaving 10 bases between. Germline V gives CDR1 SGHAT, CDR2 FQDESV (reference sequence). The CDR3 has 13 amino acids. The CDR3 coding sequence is TGTGCCAGCAGCCAACGGATCGACACTGAAGCTTTCTTT. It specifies CASSQRIDTEAFF.

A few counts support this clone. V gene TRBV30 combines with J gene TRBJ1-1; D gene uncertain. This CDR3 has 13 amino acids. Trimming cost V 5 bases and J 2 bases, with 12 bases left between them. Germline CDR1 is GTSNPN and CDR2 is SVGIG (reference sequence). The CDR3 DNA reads TGTGCCTGGTCACTAACCGGCAACACTGAAGCTTTCTTT. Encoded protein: CAWSLTGNTEAFF.

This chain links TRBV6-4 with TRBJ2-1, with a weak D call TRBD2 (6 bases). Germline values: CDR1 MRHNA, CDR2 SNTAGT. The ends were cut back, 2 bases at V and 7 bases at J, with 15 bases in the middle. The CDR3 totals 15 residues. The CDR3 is CASSDEEGEGNEQFF. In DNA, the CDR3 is TGTGCCAGCAGTGACGAGGAGGGTGAGGGAAATGAGCAGTTCTTC.

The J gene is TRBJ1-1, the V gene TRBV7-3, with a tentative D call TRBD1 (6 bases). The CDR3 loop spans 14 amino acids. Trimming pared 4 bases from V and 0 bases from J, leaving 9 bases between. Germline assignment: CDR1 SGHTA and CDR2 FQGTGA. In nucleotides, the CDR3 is TGTGCCAGCAGCTATGACAGGATGAACACTGAAGCTTTCTTT. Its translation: CASSYDRMNTEAFF.

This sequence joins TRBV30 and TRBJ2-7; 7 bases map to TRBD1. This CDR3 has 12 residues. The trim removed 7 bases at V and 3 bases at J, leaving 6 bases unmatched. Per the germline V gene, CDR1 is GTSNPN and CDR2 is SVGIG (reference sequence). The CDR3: CALDRVDYEQYF. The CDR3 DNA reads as TGTGCCTTAGACAGGGTCGACTACGAGCAGTACTTC.

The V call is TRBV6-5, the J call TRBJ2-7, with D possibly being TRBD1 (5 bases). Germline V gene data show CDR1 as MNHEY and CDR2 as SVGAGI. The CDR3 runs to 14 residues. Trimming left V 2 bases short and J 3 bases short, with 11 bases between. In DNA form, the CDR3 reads TGTGCCAGCAGTTACATCCAGGGAAACTACGAGCAGTACTTC. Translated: CASSYIQGNYEQYF.

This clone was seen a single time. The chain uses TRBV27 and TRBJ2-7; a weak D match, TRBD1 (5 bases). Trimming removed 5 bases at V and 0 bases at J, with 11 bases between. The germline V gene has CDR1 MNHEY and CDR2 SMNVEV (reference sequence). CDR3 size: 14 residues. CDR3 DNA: TGTGCCAGCAGTCAACAGGAGAGCTCCTACGAGCAGTACTTC. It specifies CASSQQESSYEQYF.

CDR3 nucleotides: TGTGCCAGCAGCTTACCGGGACTAGCCAACACAGATACGCAGTATTTT. Amino acid sequence: CASSLPGLANTDTQYF. This chain links TRBV5-6 with TRBJ2-3, with 9 positions matching TRBD2. V trimming: 2 bases; J trimming: 2 bases; junction bases outside the gene matches: 6. Germline CDR1 reads SGHDT; CDR2 reads YYEEEE. The CDR3 sequence is 16 residues long. The full variable domain, rest sourced from reference TRBV5-6 and TRBJ2-3, is DAGVTQSPTHLIKTRGQQVTLRCSPKSGHDTVSWYQQALGQGPQFIFQYYEEEERQRGNFPDRFSGHQFPNYSSELNVNALLLGDSALYLCASSLPGLANTDTQYFGPGTRLTVL.

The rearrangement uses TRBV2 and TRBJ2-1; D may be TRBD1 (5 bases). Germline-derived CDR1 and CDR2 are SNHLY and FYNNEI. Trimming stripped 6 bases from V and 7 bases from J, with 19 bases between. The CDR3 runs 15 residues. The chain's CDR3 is CASSPMGRAENEQFF. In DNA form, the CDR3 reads TGTGCCAGCAGCCCCATGGGCAGGGCGGAAAATGAGCAGTTCTTC.

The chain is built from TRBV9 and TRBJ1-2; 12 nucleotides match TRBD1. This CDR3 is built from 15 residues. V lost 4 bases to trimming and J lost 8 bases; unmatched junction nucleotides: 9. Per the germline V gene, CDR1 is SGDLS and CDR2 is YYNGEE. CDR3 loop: CASSIPGQGARGYTF. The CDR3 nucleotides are TGTGCCAGCAGCATACCGGGACAGGGGGCGCGAGGCTACACCTTC.

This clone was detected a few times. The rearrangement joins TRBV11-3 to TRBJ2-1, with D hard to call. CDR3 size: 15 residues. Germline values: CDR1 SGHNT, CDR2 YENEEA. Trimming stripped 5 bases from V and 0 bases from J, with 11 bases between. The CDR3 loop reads CASSPMLSSYNEQFF. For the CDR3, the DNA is TGTGCCAGCAGCCCTATGCTGAGCTCCTACAATGAGCAGTTCTTC.

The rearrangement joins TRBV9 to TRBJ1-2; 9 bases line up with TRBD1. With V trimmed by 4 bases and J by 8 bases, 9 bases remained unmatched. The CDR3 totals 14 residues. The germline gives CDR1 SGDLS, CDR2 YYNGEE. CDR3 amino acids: CASSWTGDKRGYTF. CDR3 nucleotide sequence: TGTGCCAGCAGCTGGACAGGGGACAAAAGGGGCTACACCTTC. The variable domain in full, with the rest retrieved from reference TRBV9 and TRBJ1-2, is DSGVTQTPKHLITATGQRVTLRCSPRSGDLSVYWYQQSLDQGLQFLIQYYNGEERAKGNILERFSAQQFPDLHSELNLSSLELGDSALYFCASSWTGDKRGYTFGSGTRLTVV.

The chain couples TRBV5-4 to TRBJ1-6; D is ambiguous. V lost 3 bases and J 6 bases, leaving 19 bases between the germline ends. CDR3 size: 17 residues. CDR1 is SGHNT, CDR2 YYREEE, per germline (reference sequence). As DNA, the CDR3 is TGTGCCAGCAGCTCGGGGATCGTGGGCCGGACTAATTCACCCCTCCACTTT. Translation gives CASSSGIVGRTNSPLHF.

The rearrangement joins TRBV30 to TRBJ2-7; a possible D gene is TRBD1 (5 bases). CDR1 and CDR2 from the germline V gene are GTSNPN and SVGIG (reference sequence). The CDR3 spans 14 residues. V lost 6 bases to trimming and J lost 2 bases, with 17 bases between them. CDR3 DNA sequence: TGTGCCTGTCTCCAGGGTTCTACACCCTACGAGCAGTACTTC. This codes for CACLQGSTPYEQYF.

CDR3 nucleotide sequence: TGTGCCACTCTCTTCGGCGGGGGGAGCGAAAGCAATCAGCCCCAGCATTTT. Protein product: CATLFGGGSESNQPQHF. The V and J genes are TRBV19 and TRBJ1-5; a weak D match, TRBD1 (5 bases). V lost 10 bases and J lost 1, with 23 bases in between. Germline V gene lookup returns CDR1 LNHDA and CDR2 SQIVND (reference sequence). This CDR3 contains 17 residues.

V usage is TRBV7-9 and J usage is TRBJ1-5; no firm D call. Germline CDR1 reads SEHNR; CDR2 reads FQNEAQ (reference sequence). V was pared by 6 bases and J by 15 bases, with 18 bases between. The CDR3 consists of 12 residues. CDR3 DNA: TGTGCCAGCAGTCCGTCCGGGATAGGTTGGCATTTT. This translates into CASSPSGIGWHF.

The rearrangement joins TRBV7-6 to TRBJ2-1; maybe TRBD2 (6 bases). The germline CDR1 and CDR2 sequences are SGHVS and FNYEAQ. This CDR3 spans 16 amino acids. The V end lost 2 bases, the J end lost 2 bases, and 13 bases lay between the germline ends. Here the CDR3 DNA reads TGTGCCAGCAGCTTATCACGGGGGACCACCTACAATGAGCAGTTCTTC. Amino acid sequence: CASSLSRGTTYNEQFF.

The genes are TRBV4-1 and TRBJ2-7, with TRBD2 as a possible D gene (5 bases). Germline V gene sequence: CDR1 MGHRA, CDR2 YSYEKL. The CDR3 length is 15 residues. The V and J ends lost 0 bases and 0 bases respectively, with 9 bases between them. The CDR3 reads CASSQERASSYEQYF. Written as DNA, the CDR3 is TGCGCCAGCAGCCAAGAGAGGGCGAGCTCCTACGAGCAGTACTTC.

For the CDR3, the DNA is TGTGCCATCAGTGGCCTCGGGACCACAGATACGCAGTATTTT. Translating it yields CAISGLGTTDTQYF. J is TRBJ2-3 and V is TRBV10-3, with D perhaps being TRBD1 or TRBD2 (5 bases each). Germline lookup yields CDR1 ENHRY and CDR2 SYGVKD. The length of the CDR3 is 14 residues. With 4 bases removed from V and 2 bases from J, the gap between germline ends came to 10 bases.

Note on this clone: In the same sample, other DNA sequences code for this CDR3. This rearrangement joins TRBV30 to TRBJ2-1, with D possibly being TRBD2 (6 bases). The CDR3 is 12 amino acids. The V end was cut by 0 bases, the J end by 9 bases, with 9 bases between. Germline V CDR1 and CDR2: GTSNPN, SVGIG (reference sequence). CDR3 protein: CAWSVGGGEQFF. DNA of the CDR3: TGTGCCTGGAGTGTCGGGGGAGGTGAGCAGTTCTTC.

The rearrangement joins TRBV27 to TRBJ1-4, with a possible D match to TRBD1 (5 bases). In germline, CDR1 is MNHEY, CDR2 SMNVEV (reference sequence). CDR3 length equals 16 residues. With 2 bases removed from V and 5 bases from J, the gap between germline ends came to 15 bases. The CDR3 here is CASSLLLPGGNEKLFF. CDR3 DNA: TGTGCCAGCAGTTTACTTCTCCCGGGGGGAAATGAAAAACTGTTTTTT.

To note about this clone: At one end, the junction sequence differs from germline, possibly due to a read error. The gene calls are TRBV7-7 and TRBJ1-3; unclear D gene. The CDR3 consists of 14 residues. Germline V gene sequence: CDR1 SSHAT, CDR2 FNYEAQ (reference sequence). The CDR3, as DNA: TGTGCTAGCAGCTTAGCTGGCTCTGGAAACACCATATATTTT. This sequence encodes CASSLAGSGNTIYF.